This T cell receptor (beta chain) was profiled in a study of OX40 agonist ivuxolimab in advanced cancers. Study-level findings and limits: The study found that CD8+ T cells averaged more expanded clones than CD4+.

Profiling relied on immunoSEQ multiplex PCR, and the TCRdb table lists in-frame clones only, not all of them. The table lists around 46,000 clones, approximately 84% of them singletons. A single count supports this clone. The antigen is unknown. This CDR3 contains 12 residues. The germline gives CDR1 MNHNY, CDR2 SVGAGI (reference sequence). V trimming: 10 bases; J trimming: 10 bases; junction bases outside the gene matches: 12. The clonotype originates from an adult with an advanced solid tumor such as melanoma, head and neck, liver or kidney cancer. The input for sequencing was CD4+ or CD8+ T cells sorted from blood, taken in a trial of the OX40 agonist ivuxolimab. This chain links TRBV6-6 with TRBJ1-1, with TRBD1 matching over 7 bases. DNA for the CDR3: TGTGCCACAGAACAGGGGCGCGGAGGAGCTTTCTTT. Protein sequence: CATEQGRGGAFF.